The 21 T cell receptor beta chains below were found in one sample sequenced in a study of shared clonotypes between healthy human individuals. Some clones are missing from TCRdb's copy, which holds only in-frame ones; the method was immunoSEQ multiplex PCR. The sample contains roughly 1.5 million clones, 95% to 99% of which appear only once. The sequenced sample was naive CD4+ T cells sorted from blood. Subset in this sample: CD45RA+ positively selected. The receptors derive from a man aged 25 to 45 in good health.

This chain links TRBV2 with TRBJ1-2; 10 bases line up with TRBD1. The CDR3 covers 16 residues. Germline V lookup: CDR1 SNHLY, CDR2 FYNNEI. Trimming took 5 bases from V and 2 from J; bases not matched to a gene: 8. This chain's CDR3 is CASSWTGQGGNYGYTF. CDR3 in DNA: TGTGCCAGCAGTTGGACAGGACAGGGGGGAAACTATGGCTACACCTTC.

The chain joins TRBV5-1 to TRBJ2-7, with 7 bases fitting TRBD1. The germline CDR1 and CDR2 sequences are SGHRS and YFSETQ. The trim removed 3 bases at V and 2 bases at J, leaving 8 bases unmatched. The CDR3 spans 15 residues. In DNA form, the CDR3 reads TGCGCCAGCAGCTCTACTAGGGGACAGACCTACGAGCAGTACTTC. Protein: CASSSTRGQTYEQYF.

This clone was detected only once. V and J are TRBV2 and TRBJ2-5; TRBD1 is a possible D gene (6 bases). Per germline, CDR1 SNHLY and CDR2 FYNNEI. This CDR3 contains 13 residues. V was pared by 7 bases and J by 5 bases, with 14 bases between. As DNA, the CDR3 is TGTGCCAGCAAGCTACAGGGTATTGAGACCCAGTACTTC. Protein: CASKLQGIETQYF. Full variable domain (missing parts from reference TRBV2 and TRBJ2-5): EPEVTQTPSHQVTQMGQEVILRCVPISNHLYFYWYRQILGQKVEFLVSFYNNEISEKSEIFDDQFSVERPDGSNFTLKIRSTKLEDSAMYFCASKLQGIETQYFGPGTRLLVL.

This clone was counted once. The chain has TRBV7-8 and TRBJ1-2; tentatively, D is TRBD1 (6 bases). Germline CDR1 reads SGHVS; CDR2 reads FQNEAQ. The V gene lost 1 base and the J gene lost 4 bases, with 13 bases spanning the gap. The CDR3 contains 15 residues. The CDR3 DNA reads as TGTGCCAGCAGCTTAGTTCAGGGGAGTGGCTATGGCTACACCTTC. Translation: CASSLVQGSGYGYTF.

The chain combines TRBV19 with TRBJ2-7; D call uncertain. CDR3 length: 14 residues. The germline CDR1 and CDR2 sequences are LNHDA and SQIVND (reference sequence). Trimming took 5 bases from V and 7 from J, leaving 18 bases between them. CDR3 amino acids: CASSPTQTPREQYF. The CDR3 nucleotides are TGTGCCAGTAGTCCGACGCAAACTCCTAGGGAGCAGTACTTC.

A few counts support this clone. The chain couples TRBV6-4 to TRBJ2-3; 10 bases line up with TRBD1. V lost 3 bases to trimming and J lost 1 base; unmatched junction nucleotides: 1. CDR1 and CDR2 from the germline V gene are MRHNA and SNTAGT. This CDR3 contains 15 residues. In DNA form, the CDR3 reads TGTGCCAGCAGTGAGGGGACAGGGGGCACAGATACGCAGTATTTT. This encodes CASSEGTGGTDTQYF.

The chain combines TRBV6-6 with TRBJ2-1, with unresolved D. The germline gives CDR1 MNHNY, CDR2 SVGAGI (reference sequence). This CDR3 is 13 amino acids long. V lost 0 bases and J 5 bases, leaving 5 bases between the germline ends. In DNA, the CDR3 is TGTGCCAGCAGTTACTCCGCAAACAATGAGCAGTTCTTC. This sequence encodes CASSYSANNEQFF.

This chain connects TRBV9 to TRBJ2-2; 8 bases agree with TRBD2. V shed 4 bases, J shed 3 bases, and the junction held 17 bases outside the gene matches. This CDR3 is 19 amino acids long. The germline V gene has CDR1 SGDLS and CDR2 YYNGEE. This CDR3 reads CASSLRTGTRALDTGELFF. In DNA, the CDR3 is TGTGCCAGCAGCCTTCGAACCGGGACTAGGGCCTTGGACACCGGGGAGCTGTTTTTT.

This chain joins TRBV9 and TRBJ2-1; maybe TRBD2 (5 bases). V was clipped by 4 bases and J by 0 bases, with 23 bases between them. The CDR3 consists of 19 residues. Germline CDR1 is SGDLS and CDR2 is YYNGEE. CDR3 sequence reads: CASSPFAGLPASSYNEQFF. The CDR3 DNA reads as TGTGCCAGCAGCCCTTTTGCGGGCCTCCCCGCAAGCTCCTACAATGAGCAGTTCTTC.

This chain connects TRBV28 to TRBJ2-3, with D hard to call. Germline V CDR1 and CDR2: MDHEN, SYDVKM. V lost 3 bases and J lost 2, with 6 bases in between. This CDR3 has 13 residues. CDR3 nucleotide sequence: TGTGCCAGCAGTTTTGGAAACACAGATACGCAGTATTTT. Translating gives CASSFGNTDTQYF.

V gene TRBV6-1 combines with J gene TRBJ1-2; TRBD1 is a possible D gene (5 bases). In germline, CDR1 is MNHNS, CDR2 SASEGT. The CDR3 is 14 residues long. The germline V and J ends were trimmed by 7 bases and 5 bases, with 17 bases remaining between them. CDR3 residues: CASIYRPTEYGYTF. The CDR3 DNA follows: TGTGCCAGCATATATAGACCGACAGAATATGGCTACACCTTC.

The V call is TRBV18, the J call TRBJ2-7, with D uncertain. The CDR3 extends over 16 amino acids. V gave up 3 bases and J gave up 6 bases, with 21 bases separating them. Germline assignment: CDR1 KGHSH and CDR2 LQKENI. The chain's CDR3 is CASSPSIGLITGEQYF. Written as DNA, the CDR3 is TGTGCCAGCTCACCGTCGATAGGGCTCATAACGGGCGAGCAGTACTTC.

V is TRBV21-1 and J is TRBJ2-5; the tabulated D call, TRBD1, remains unverified against the DNA. TRBV21-1 is marked as a pseudogene. This CDR3 spans 16 amino acids. The CDR3 sequence is CASRHTCQGRRETQYF. The CDR3 DNA is TGTGCCAGCAGACACACTTGTCAGGGGCGCCGAGAGACCCAGTACTTC.

Concerning this clone: The same CDR3 also results from other DNA sequences found in this sample. The chain is built from TRBV5-1 and TRBJ2-5, with D perhaps being TRBD1 or TRBD2 (5 bases each). The germline gives CDR1 SGHRS, CDR2 YFSETQ. Deletions cut 4 bases from V and 5 bases from J, with 12 bases between. The CDR3 extends over 13 amino acids. The CDR3 DNA reads as TGCGCCAGCAGCCTTGGGGCGGGCGAGACCCAGTACTTC. Amino acids: CASSLGAGETQYF.

The chain has TRBV6-5 and TRBJ2-7; tentative D call: TRBD2 (6 bases). Germline V gives CDR1 MNHEY, CDR2 SVGAGI. CDR3 length equals 13 residues. Trimming stripped 4 bases from V and 4 bases from J, with 11 bases between. CDR3 in amino acids: CASSFGRMYEQYF. DNA for the CDR3: TGTGCCAGCAGTTTCGGGAGAATGTACGAGCAGTACTTC.

The rearrangement uses TRBV4-3 and TRBJ2-5, with TRBD1 matching over 11 bases. V lost 0 bases to trimming and J lost 4 bases; unmatched junction nucleotides: 10. The CDR3 contains 18 residues. CDR1 is LGHNA and CDR2 is YSLEER in the germline V gene. The CDR3 here is CASSQDSELGQGGETQYF. Written as DNA, the CDR3 is TGCGCCAGCAGCCAAGATTCCGAGTTGGGACAGGGGGGAGAGACCCAGTACTTC.

The rearrangement joins TRBV19 to TRBJ2-1; 7 bases match TRBD1. The germline gives CDR1 LNHDA, CDR2 SQIVND (reference sequence). J gave up 9 bases and V 7 bases, and 15 bases lay outside the gene matches. The CDR3 runs 15 residues. The CDR3 sequence: CASTQRGRGLGEQFF. CDR3 nucleotide sequence: TGTGCCAGTACCCAAAGGGGGCGAGGTCTGGGTGAGCAGTTCTTC.

The chain links TRBV29-1 to TRBJ2-1, with D maybe TRBD1 (5 bases). Per germline, CDR1 SQVTM and CDR2 ANQGSEA. The CDR3 totals 13 residues. The V gene lost 4 bases and the J gene lost 6 bases, with 13 bases spanning the gap. The CDR3 DNA is TGCAGCGTTGGCCAACTCAGGGCCAATGAGCAGTTCTTC. Amino acid sequence: CSVGQLRANEQFF.

DNA for the CDR3: TGTGCCAGCAGACCAACAGGGATAGCCTCCTACGAGCAGTACTTC. Its translation is CASRPTGIASYEQYF. The chain carries TRBV5-8 and TRBJ2-7, with D tentatively TRBD1 (6 bases). V lost 5 bases, J lost 0 bases, and 15 bases lay in between. This CDR3 is built from 15 residues. CDR1 SGHTS and CDR2 YDEGEE come from the germline V gene. The entire variable domain, with the rest obtained from reference TRBV5-8 and TRBJ2-7, is as follows: EAGVTQSPTHLIKTRGQQATLRCSPISGHTSVYWYQQALGLGLQFLLWYDEGEERNRGNFPPRFSGRQFPNYSSELNVNALELEDSALYLCASRPTGIASYEQYFGPGTRLTVT.

This sequence joins TRBV10-3 and TRBJ2-3; 7 bases are a match to TRBD1. Trimming at V came to 5 bases and at J to 2 bases, leaving 4 bases not matched to a gene. This CDR3 region has 14 residues. In germline, CDR1 is ENHRY, CDR2 SYGVKD. This CDR3 is CAISFGQATDTQYF. CDR3 DNA sequence: TGTGCCATCAGTTTTGGACAGGCCACAGATACGCAGTATTTT.

The rearrangement joins TRBV18 to TRBJ2-3; TRBD2 matches 7 bases. V dropped 3 bases and J dropped 1; count of bases not matched to a gene: 4. CDR3 length: 15 amino acids. Germline V lookup: CDR1 KGHSH, CDR2 LQKENI. In DNA form, the CDR3 reads TGTGCCAGCTCACCGGATAGCGGGCGCACAGATACGCAGTATTTT. This gives the protein CASSPDSGRTDTQYF.